A single sample is the source of the 15 T cell receptor beta chains below, sequenced in a study of shared clonotypes between healthy human individuals. Assay: immunoSEQ multiplex PCR; the TCRdb copy retains only in-frame clones and omits some. The table has roughly 2,000,000 clones, around 93% seen once; the top ten hold approximately 1.6%. Positive CCR7 selection of CD45RO-negative cells yielded the naive CD8 cells, and terminally differentiated effector memory CD45RA+ cells were excluded. The source material was naive CD8+ T cells from PBMCs. The receptors originated from a man younger than 30 in good health. Some clones in this sample may be carry-over from other donors' samples.

The chain carries TRBV7-6 and TRBJ2-7; TRBD1 matches at 8 bases. CDR3 length: 15 amino acids. Germline values: CDR1 SGHVS, CDR2 FNYEAQ. Trimming at V came to 5 bases and at J to 6 bases, leaving 12 bases not matched to a gene. For the CDR3, the DNA is TGTGCCAGCAGCCCTAGGACAGGGCAGCGGGTCGAGCAGTACTTC. It specifies CASSPRTGQRVEQYF. The variable domain in full, with the rest retrieved from reference TRBV7-6 and TRBJ2-7, is GAGVSQSPRYKVTKRGQDVALRCDPISGHVSLYWYRQALGQGPEFLTYFNYEAQQDKSGLPNDRFSAERPEGSISTLTIQRTEQRDSAMYRCASSPRTGQRVEQYFGPGTRLTVT.

V gene TRBV10-2 combines with J gene TRBJ1-5, with 9 bases identical to TRBD1. V dropped 6 bases and J dropped 4; count of bases not matched to a gene: 4. The CDR3 consists of 14 residues. The germline gives CDR1 WSHSY, CDR2 SAAADI. The CDR3 coding sequence is TGCGCCAGCAGACAGGGGGCTCCTAATCAGCCCCAGCATTTT. Its translation: CASRQGAPNQPQHF.

Note on this clone: This sample also contains other DNA sequences that code for the same CDR3. The chain joins TRBV28 to TRBJ2-3, with D perhaps being TRBD1 or TRBD2 (5 bases each). Germline CDR1 is MDHEN and CDR2 is SYDVKM. The CDR3 consists of 15 residues. The V end lost 2 bases, the J end lost 0 bases, and 9 bases lay between the germline ends. The CDR3 sequence is CASSLGGSSTDTQYF. In DNA form, the CDR3 reads TGTGCCAGCAGTTTAGGGGGAAGTAGCACAGATACGCAGTATTTT.

The rearrangement joins TRBV27 to TRBJ2-1; TRBD1 matches at 8 bases. Looked up from germline, CDR1 is MNHEY and CDR2 is SMNVEV (reference sequence). CDR3 length equals 15 residues. The V and J ends lost 6 bases and 7 bases, in that order; junction bases with no gene match: 11. CDR3 coding DNA: TGTGCCAGCAGCATTGTCCCGGGACAGGTTAATGAGCAGTTCTTC. Its protein product is CASSIVPGQVNEQFF.

The rearrangement uses TRBV4-1 and TRBJ2-7, with a tentative D call TRBD2 (6 bases). In germline, CDR1 is MGHRA, CDR2 YSYEKL. The CDR3 totals 16 residues. V gave up 2 bases and J gave up 2 bases, with 16 bases separating them. CDR3 residues: CASSQSGGILPYEQYF. CDR3 in DNA: TGCGCCAGCAGCCAATCCGGCGGGATTCTCCCCTACGAGCAGTACTTC.

V is TRBV6-1 and J is TRBJ1-2; D is ambiguous. The V end was cut by 1 base, the J end by 7 bases, with 13 bases between. The CDR3 loop spans 14 amino acids. Looked up from germline, CDR1 is MNHNS and CDR2 is SASEGT. The CDR3 coding sequence is TGTGCCAGCAGTGAAGGGAGGCACAACCCTGGCTACACCTTC. Protein sequence: CASSEGRHNPGYTF.

Notes on this clone: The identical CDR3 is also encoded by other nucleotide sequences in the sample. This rearrangement joins TRBV27 to TRBJ1-5; the D is unclear. V was trimmed by 4 bases and J by 0 bases, leaving 7 bases between them. The CDR3 has 14 amino acids. Per the germline V gene, CDR1 is MNHEY and CDR2 is SMNVEV (reference sequence). The CDR3 is CASSSVGSNQPQHF. The CDR3 DNA reads as TGTGCCAGCAGTTCCGTAGGTAGCAATCAGCCCCAGCATTTT.

The genes are TRBV21-1 and TRBJ2-3; the D call in the table, TRBD2, was not verified against the DNA. TRBV21-1 represents a pseudogene. This CDR3 region has 18 residues. CDR3: CASSLTRLAHTHTDTQYF. The CDR3, as DNA: TGTGCCAGCAGCCTTACAAGACTAGCACACACACACACAGATACGCAGTATTTT.

The chain couples TRBV7-9 to TRBJ2-1; maybe TRBD2 (6 bases). Germline V gives CDR1 SEHNR, CDR2 FQNEAQ (reference sequence). V was cut by 3 bases and J by 1 base, with 10 bases left in between. CDR3 size: 15 residues. CDR3 amino acids: CASSFLARSYNEQFF. CDR3 DNA: TGTGCCAGCAGCTTTCTAGCGCGATCCTACAATGAGCAGTTCTTC.

The rearrangement joins TRBV7-4 to TRBJ1-3, with TRBD1 matching 7 bases. The germline V gene encodes CDR1 SGHVT and CDR2 SQSDAQ. With 9 bases clipped from V and 8 bases from J, the junction kept 10 bases outside the gene matches. This CDR3 has 13 residues. CDR3 DNA: TGTGCCAGTCCCACAGGGGTTAAGGACACCATATATTTT. Protein: CASPTGVKDTIYF.

V gene TRBV29-1 combines with J gene TRBJ2-5; TRBD1 agrees at 8 bases. From germline, CDR1 is SQVTM and CDR2 ANQGSEA. The J segment lost 1 base and the V segment lost 3 bases, leaving 7 bases of the junction unmatched. The CDR3 consists of 15 residues. The chain's CDR3 is CSVDGTGQPQETQYF. The DNA for the CDR3 is TGCAGCGTTGATGGGACAGGCCAACCCCAAGAGACCCAGTACTTC.

This chain uses TRBV19 with TRBJ2-2, with TRBD2 matching 9 bases. Germline V gene data show CDR1 as LNHDA and CDR2 as SQIVND (reference sequence). The length of the CDR3 is 15 residues. V dropped 5 bases and J dropped 6; count of bases not matched to a gene: 7. CDR3 region: CASSLASGIPGELFF. CDR3 DNA sequence: TGTGCCAGTAGTTTGGCTAGCGGGATCCCCGGGGAGCTGTTTTTT.

This chain connects TRBV4-2 to TRBJ2-7, with D possibly TRBD1 on 6 matching bases. CDR3 length equals 14 residues. Trimming stripped 6 bases from V and 1 base from J, with 13 bases between. CDR1 is LGHNA and CDR2 is YNFKEQ in the germline V gene. CDR3 sequence reads: CASSPGQSSYEQYF. CDR3 bases: TGTGCCAGCAGTCCGGGACAATCATCCTACGAGCAGTACTTC.

The J gene is TRBJ2-5, the V gene TRBV21-1; TRBD2, the table's D call, lacks a check against the DNA. TRBV21-1 is a pseudogene segment. This CDR3 has 17 residues. CDR3 nucleotides: TGTGCCAGCAGCAAAGTCGCCGGACTACCATACCAAGAGACCCAGTACTTC. Encoded protein: CASSKVAGLPYQETQYF.

This chain connects TRBV28 to TRBJ1-4; no definite D call. Trimming cost V 2 bases and J 3 bases, with 19 bases left between them. The CDR3 sequence is 18 residues long. CDR1 is MDHEN, CDR2 SYDVKM, per germline. The DNA of the CDR3 is TGTGCCAGCAGTTTAAGGGCCTTCAGCCTTCATGCTAATGAAAAACTGTTTTTT. Protein product: CASSLRAFSLHANEKLFF.